The TCR beta chain under discussion was sequenced for a study of shared clonotypes between healthy human individuals. Findings of the study overall: Non-shared clonotypes were found to have lower generation probabilities than the clonotypes that were shared by all four of the sorted-subset donors.

A word on this clone: Its target is not known.

V lost 3 bases, J lost 2 bases, and 11 bases lay in between. The CDR3 has 13 amino acids. Per germline, CDR1 GTSNPN and CDR2 SVGIG (reference sequence). Around 30,000 T cell genomes, or roughly 200 ng DNA, went into the sorted-subset replicate PCRs. Sequencing used immunoSEQ multiplex PCR; TCRdb keeps in-frame clones, though not all of them. The sample holds around 2.3 million clones, approximately 94% seen once. Source material: naive CD4+ T cells sorted from blood. The subset was: CD45RA+ positively selected. The chain links TRBV30 to TRBJ2-7, with D possibly matching TRBD1 (5 bases). This receptor was identified in a young man in good health. CDR3 region: CAWSRTIAYEQYF. In DNA form, the CDR3 reads TGTGCCTGGAGCCGGACAATCGCCTACGAGCAGTACTTC.